This is a list of T cell receptor beta chains from one sample in a study of naive and memory T cell subsets. TCRdb reprocessed the UMI-ligation and nested PCR reads via MiXCR and lists one record per CDR3 protein. The sample lists roughly 150,000 distinct CDR3 sequences, approximately 20% occurring once. Sequencing input: naive CD8+ T cells from blood. These receptors were obtained from a human donor in good health. CDR3s include the opening cysteine and the closing phenylalanine or tryptophan. D genes are given only for firm matches. Only some rows state a clone size, as once, few, many or a class for expanded clones.

v_call	d_call	clone_size	j_call	cdr3_aa	cdr3_nt
TRBV7-8	TRBD2	NA	TRBJ2-7	CASRSGREEVFEQYF	TGTGCCAGCAGGTCGGGGCGGGAGGAAGTTTTTGAGCAGTACTTC
TRBV15	NA	once	TRBJ1-5	CATSRDKGNNQPQHF	TGTGCCACCAGCAGAGATAAAGGGAATAATCAGCCCCAGCATTTT
TRBV7-9	NA	few	TRBJ2-1	CASSFPLEGQLNEQFF	TGTGCCAGCAGCTTTCCTCTCGAGGGGCAACTTAATGAGCAGTTCTTC
TRBV29-1	TRBD2	NA	TRBJ2-1	CSVDGGSYYNEQFF	TGCAGCGTTGACGGCGGGAGTTATTACAATGAGCAGTTCTTC
TRBV27	NA	NA	TRBJ2-3	CASTNRPDTQYF	TGTGCCAGCACGAATCGGCCAGATACGCAGTATTTT
TRBV28	NA	few	TRBJ2-2	CASSLSRLANTGELFF	TGTGCCAGCAGTTTATCTAGACTGGCGAACACCGGGGAGCTGTTTTTT
TRBV7-9	NA	NA	TRBJ2-2	CASSPGGLPGELFF	TGTGCCAGCAGCCCGGGGGGCCTACCCGGGGAGCTGTTTTTT
TRBV4-1	TRBD2	NA	TRBJ2-7	CASSQAGLAEYEQYF	TGCGCCAGCAGCCAAGCCGGACTAGCGGAATACGAGCAGTACTTC
TRBV11-1	TRBD2	few	TRBJ2-1	CASSSHQTSGSDEQFF	TGTGCCAGCAGCTCTCACCAAACTAGCGGGAGTGATGAGCAGTTCTTC
TRBV6-6	TRBD2	few	TRBJ2-1	CASSYAGGLYNEQFF	TGTGCCAGCAGTTACGCGGGAGGGCTCTACAATGAGCAGTTCTTC
TRBV4-1	NA	NA	TRBJ2-5	CASSQVGREETQYF	TGCGCCAGCAGCCAAGTGGGACGGGAAGAGACCCAGTACTTC
TRBV27	NA	NA	TRBJ2-1	CASSLGRGKGEQFF	TGTGCCAGCAGTTTGGGCAGGGGAAAAGGCGAGCAGTTCTTC
TRBV7-2	NA	few	TRBJ2-1	CASRIDLSSYNEQFF	TGTGCCAGCAGGATCGACTTGAGCTCCTACAATGAGCAGTTCTTC
TRBV27	NA	few	TRBJ2-1	CASNRGLEQFF	TGTGCCAGCAACCGGGGTCTAGAGCAGTTCTTC
TRBV6-5	NA	few	TRBJ1-5	CASTSGLHQPQHF	TGTGCCAGCACGTCCGGGTTGCATCAGCCCCAGCATTTT
TRBV3-1	TRBD2	NA	TRBJ2-2	CASSQDVQREGRTGELFF	TGTGCCAGCAGCCAAGATGTCCAGCGGGAGGGCCGCACCGGGGAGCTGTTTTTT
TRBV4-1	TRBD1	few	TRBJ1-2	CASSQQTGGGYTF	TGCGCCAGCAGCCAACAGACAGGGGGAGGCTACACCTTC
TRBV5-6	NA	NA	TRBJ1-1	CASSRYITEAFF	TGTGCCAGCAGCCGTTACATCACTGAAGCTTTCTTT
TRBV11-2	TRBD1	NA	TRBJ2-7	CASSYSRGQSGFNHEQYF	TGTGCCAGCAGCTACTCCAGGGGGCAAAGTGGATTTAATCACGAGCAGTACTTC
TRBV9	NA	NA	TRBJ1-2	CASDGYTF	TGTGCCAGCGACGGCTACACCTTC
TRBV6-4	NA	few	TRBJ2-7	CASSDSWHRSSYEQYF	TGTGCCAGCAGTGACTCTTGGCACAGGAGCTCCTACGAGCAGTACTTC
TRBV28	NA	few	TRBJ2-7	CASTDAWGSTYEQYF	TGTGCCAGCACCGACGCGTGGGGCTCCACCTACGAGCAGTACTTC
TRBV7-3	NA	few	TRBJ2-5	CASSSTGGETQYF	TGTGCCAGCAGCTCGACTGGTGGGGAGACCCAGTACTTC
TRBV27	TRBD2	few	TRBJ2-5	CASSLWPSGGQETQYF	TGTGCCAGCAGTCTATGGCCTAGCGGAGGCCAAGAGACCCAGTACTTC
TRBV7-9	NA	few	TRBJ2-7	CASSLKGAVAYEQYF	TGTGCCAGCAGCTTAAAGGGCGCAGTGGCTTACGAGCAGTACTTC